Below, 8 T cell receptor beta chains from the same sample are listed, as sequenced in a study of a mutant IDH1 vaccine in newly diagnosed glioma. Libraries were prepared by immunoSEQ multiplex PCR; TCRdb keeps only in-frame clonotypes and omits some of them. The sample consists of fewer than 95,000 clones, more than 80% of them appearing once. The sample's time point: week 47, end of study. In the vaccine, a single dose held 300 ug of the mutant IDH1 20-mer peptide, along with topical imiquimod. No antigens are known for them. Sequenced material: PBMCs, taken from a glioma patient whose treatment included an IDH1 peptide vaccine. These receptor sequences come from a man aged 35-49 years with glioma.

The chain carries TRBV14 and TRBJ1-6; the D gene is possibly TRBD1 (5 bases). Germline CDR1 reads SGHDN; CDR2 reads FVKESK. The CDR3 extends over 13 amino acids. V lost 4 bases and J lost 9, with 10 bases in between. For the CDR3, the DNA is TGTGCCAGCAGCCGGGGGGTAGGTTCACCCCTCCACTTT. Translating it yields CASSRGVGSPLHF.

The chain carries TRBV4-3 and TRBJ2-3; tentatively, D is TRBD2 (5 bases). The CDR3 covers 14 residues. V lost 4 bases and J 5 bases, leaving 13 bases between the germline ends. Germline V gene lookup returns CDR1 LGHNA and CDR2 YSLEER. Written as DNA, the CDR3 is TGCGCCAGCAGCCCGAGGGAAGGGATAGATACGCAGTATTTT. It codes for CASSPREGIDTQYF.

This clone came up a few times. The V and J genes are TRBV5-3 and TRBJ1-5, with 8 bases lining up with TRBD1. TRBV5-3 is treated as an ORF (open reading frame) with a function not yet certain. The junction had 3 bases not matched to a gene; V was cut back by 1 base and J by 0 bases. The CDR3 extends over 16 amino acids. This CDR3 reads CARSLLGQDSNQPQHF. The CDR3 DNA follows: TGTGCCAGAAGCTTGTTGGGACAGGATAGCAATCAGCCCCAGCATTTT.

V gene TRBV5-4 combines with J gene TRBJ2-1; 7 bases agree with TRBD2. V lost 4 bases and J lost 0; bases outside the gene matches: 7. Germline V CDR1 and CDR2: SGHNT, YYREEE (reference sequence). The CDR3 consists of 16 residues. The CDR3 region is CASSQLATRSYNEQFF. CDR3 in DNA: TGTGCCAGCAGCCAACTAGCGACCCGCTCCTACAATGAGCAGTTCTTC.

This clone turned up a few times. The chain carries TRBV19 and TRBJ1-5; D ambiguous. The CDR3 runs to 14 residues. The germline V gene has CDR1 LNHDA and CDR2 SQIVND (reference sequence). Between the trimmed V and J ends, which lost 2 bases and 7 bases, there was a span of 12 bases. CDR3 sequence: CASSIKTVGQPQHF. For the CDR3, the DNA is TGTGCCAGTAGTATAAAAACAGTTGGGCAGCCCCAGCATTTT.

V usage is TRBV21-1 and J usage is TRBJ2-4; the tabulated D call, TRBD1, remains unverified against the DNA. TRBV21-1 is shown as a pseudogene. The CDR3 totals 14 residues. CDR3: CAIQGPLAKNIQYF. Written as DNA, the CDR3 is TGTGCCATACAGGGCCCCCTAGCCAAAAACATTCAGTACTTC.

DNA of the CDR3: TGTGCCAGCAGTTACTCGAAAGGTAACTATGGCTACACCTTC. It translates to CASSYSKGNYGYTF. The chain combines TRBV6-5 with TRBJ1-2; unclear D gene. The germline CDR1 and CDR2 sequences are MNHEY and SVGAGI. CDR3 size: 14 residues. Trimming cost V 0 bases and J 1 base, with 6 bases left between them.

The chain is built from TRBV7-9 and TRBJ2-1, with D possibly matching TRBD2 (6 bases). The V gene lost 8 bases and the J gene lost 2 bases, with 22 bases spanning the gap. Per the germline V gene, CDR1 is SEHNR and CDR2 is FQNEAQ (reference sequence). This CDR3 comprises 17 residues. As DNA, the CDR3 is TGTGCCAGCCTACCTAGAAGCGGGCTAGGGACCTACAATGAGCAGTTCTTC. Translation gives CASLPRSGLGTYNEQFF.